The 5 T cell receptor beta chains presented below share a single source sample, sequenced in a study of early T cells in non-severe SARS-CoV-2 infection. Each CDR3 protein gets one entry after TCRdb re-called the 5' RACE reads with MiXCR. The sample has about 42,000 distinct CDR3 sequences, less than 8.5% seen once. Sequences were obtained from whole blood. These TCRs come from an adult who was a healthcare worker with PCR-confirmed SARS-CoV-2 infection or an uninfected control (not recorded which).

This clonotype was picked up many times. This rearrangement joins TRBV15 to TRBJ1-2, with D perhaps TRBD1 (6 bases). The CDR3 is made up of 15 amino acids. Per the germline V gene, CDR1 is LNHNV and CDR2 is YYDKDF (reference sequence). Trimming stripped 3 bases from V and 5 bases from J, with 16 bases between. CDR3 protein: CATSRWGEGGYGYTF. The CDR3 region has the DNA TGTGCCACCAGCAGGTGGGGAGAAGGGGGATATGGCTACACCTTC.

The CDR3 DNA is TGTGCCACCAGGGAAGGGGGCAACACAGATACGCAGTATTTT. Its protein is CATREGGNTDTQYF. This chain connects TRBV6-2 or TRBV6-3 to TRBJ2-3; 7 nucleotides line up with TRBD1. With 10 bases clipped from V and 2 bases from J, the junction kept 9 bases outside the gene matches. Germline lookup yields CDR1 MNHEY and CDR2 SVGEGT. The CDR3 is 14 residues long.

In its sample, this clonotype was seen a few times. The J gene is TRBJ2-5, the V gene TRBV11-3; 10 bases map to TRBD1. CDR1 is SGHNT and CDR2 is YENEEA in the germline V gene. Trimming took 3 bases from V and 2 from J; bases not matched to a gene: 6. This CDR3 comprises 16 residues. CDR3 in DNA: TGTGCCAGCAGCTTGGGGACAGGGGCCGGTCAAGAGACCCAGTACTTC. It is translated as CASSLGTGAGQETQYF.

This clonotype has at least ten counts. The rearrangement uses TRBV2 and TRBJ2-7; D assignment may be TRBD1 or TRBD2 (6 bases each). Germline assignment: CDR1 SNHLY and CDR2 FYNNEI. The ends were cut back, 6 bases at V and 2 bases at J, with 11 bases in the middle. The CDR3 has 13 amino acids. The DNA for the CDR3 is TGTGCCAGCAGCGTGGGGGGCCCCTACGAGCAGTACTTC. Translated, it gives CASSVGGPYEQYF.

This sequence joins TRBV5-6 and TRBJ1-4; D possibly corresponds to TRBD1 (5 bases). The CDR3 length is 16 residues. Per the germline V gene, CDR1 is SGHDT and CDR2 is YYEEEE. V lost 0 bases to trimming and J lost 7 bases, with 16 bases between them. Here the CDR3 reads CASSLESAGPGEKLFF. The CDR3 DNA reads TGTGCCAGCAGCTTGGAGTCCGCAGGGCCGGGTGAAAAACTGTTTTTT. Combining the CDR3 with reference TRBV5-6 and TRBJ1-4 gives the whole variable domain DAGVTQSPTHLIKTRGQQVTLRCSPKSGHDTVSWYQQALGQGPQFIFQYYEEEERQRGNFPDRFSGHQFPNYSSELNVNALLLGDSALYLCASSLESAGPGEKLFFGSGTQLSVL.